Each of the 14 T cell receptor beta chains below was sequenced from the same sample in a study of immune evolution from preneoplasia to lung adenocarcinoma. The method was immunoSEQ multiplex PCR; TCRdb's version includes in-frame clones alone and lacks a portion of them. The sample contains more than 25,000 clones, roughly 70% of which appear only once. The sample consisted of FFPE invasive lung adenocarcinoma tissue. All receptors derive from a person between 55 and 69 years old with invasive lung adenocarcinoma. Some clones in this sample may be carry-over from other donors' samples.

This clone is categorized as medium-sized (0.01 to 0.1%). The CDR3 nucleotides read TGTGCTAGTGGTTTAGTTCCCGGGGGGACAGGCAGGTACACCTTC. It codes for CASGLVPGGTGRYTF. The chain has TRBV12-5 and TRBJ1-2; TRBD1 matches 8 bases. Germline V lookup: CDR1 LGHNT, CDR2 FRNRAP. Germline trimming cut 3 bases from V and 11 bases from J; bases unmatched to any gene: 14. The CDR3 sequence is 15 residues long.

The chain recombines TRBV2 with TRBJ1-5; 7 bases fit TRBD1. The CDR3 sequence is 13 residues long. The germline V gene encodes CDR1 SNHLY and CDR2 FYNNEI. V shed 6 bases, J shed 6 bases, and the junction held 5 bases outside the gene matches. The CDR3 coding sequence is TGTGCCAGCAGCGACAGGGATGGTCAGCCCCAGCATTTT. This gives the protein CASSDRDGQPQHF.

This sequence joins TRBV2 and TRBJ2-2; D is unresolved. Per germline, CDR1 SNHLY and CDR2 FYNNEI. The CDR3 is made up of 16 amino acids. V lost 6 bases and J 0 bases, leaving 14 bases between the germline ends. The CDR3 DNA reads TGTGCCAGCAGGACGCGGAAAGGGACGAACACCGGGGAGCTGTTTTTT. Translated, it gives CASRTRKGTNTGELFF.

J is TRBJ2-5 and V is TRBV6-6; the match to TRBD2 covers 10 bases. CDR1 MNHNY and CDR2 SVGAGI come from the germline V gene (reference sequence). This CDR3 is 14 amino acids long. With V trimmed by 6 bases and J by 9 bases, 10 bases remained unmatched. This CDR3 reads CASSSTPGLASQYF. As DNA, the CDR3 is TGTGCCAGCAGCTCTACTCCGGGACTAGCGTCCCAGTACTTC.

Only a few counts were recorded for this clone. The rearrangement links TRBV19 to TRBJ2-1; D may be TRBD1 (6 bases). There are 13 residues in the CDR3. Per the germline V gene, CDR1 is LNHDA and CDR2 is SQIVND (reference sequence). Trimming shortened V by 6 bases and J by 10 bases, and 16 bases separated the two germline ends. DNA for the CDR3: TGTGCCAGTAGCCACAGTACACAGGGAGAGCAGTTCTTC. Protein: CASSHSTQGEQFF.

This rearrangement joins TRBV28 to TRBJ2-2; the match to TRBD2 covers 8 bases. This CDR3 is built from 20 residues. Per the germline V gene, CDR1 is MDHEN and CDR2 is SYDVKM. J was trimmed by 0 bases and V by 6 bases; bases with no gene match: 18. The CDR3: CASRMLRGNRREANTGELFF. CDR3 DNA: TGTGCCAGCAGAATGCTCAGGGGAAACCGGCGGGAGGCGAACACCGGGGAGCTGTTTTTT. Variable domain in full (rest from reference TRBV28 and TRBJ2-2): DVKVTQSSRYLVKRTGEKVFLECVQDMDHENMFWYRQDPGLGLRLIYFSYDVKMKEKGDIPEGYSVSREKKERFSLILESASTNQTSMYLCASRMLRGNRREANTGELFFGEGSRLTVL.

The CDR3 sequence is CASSRGQGEIYNEQFF. CDR3 in DNA: TGTGCCAGCAGCCGAGGACAGGGGGAAATCTACAATGAGCAGTTCTTC. J is TRBJ2-1 and V is TRBV7-2; TRBD1 matches at 10 bases. The ends lost 5 bases at V and 3 bases at J; junction bases unmatched: 7. Germline-derived CDR1 and CDR2 are SGHTA and FQGNSA. The CDR3 totals 16 residues. Together with reference TRBV7-2 and TRBJ2-1, the CDR3 gives the full variable domain: GAGVSQSPSNKVTEKGKDVELRCDPISGHTALYWYRQSLGQGLEFLIYFQGNSAPDKSGLPSDRFSAERTGGSVSTLTIQRTQQEDSAVYLCASSRGQGEIYNEQFFGPGTRLTVL.

The CDR3 DNA reads as TGTGCCAGCAGTTACTCGGCGGGGGCCGGGGAGCTGTTTTTT. Translated, it gives CASSYSAGAGELFF. This chain links TRBV6-6 with TRBJ2-2; 7 bases align to TRBD2. CDR1 and CDR2 (germline): MNHNY, SVGAGI (reference sequence). V dropped 0 bases and J dropped 6; count of bases not matched to a gene: 1. This CDR3 is built from 14 residues.

This chain connects TRBV4-1 to TRBJ1-3; no firm D call. The CDR3 is made up of 15 amino acids. Germline CDR1 reads MGHRA; CDR2 reads YSYEKL. V shed 1 base and J shed 0 bases, with 7 bases lying between them. The CDR3 nucleotides are TGCGCCAGCAGCCAAGTGTTGAGCTCTGGAAACACCATATATTTT. This sequence encodes CASSQVLSSGNTIYF.

This chain joins TRBV9 and TRBJ1-2; D possibly corresponds to TRBD1 (6 bases). V was cut by 3 bases and J by 8 bases, with 14 bases left in between. The length of the CDR3 is 13 residues. Germline values: CDR1 SGDLS, CDR2 YYNGEE. The CDR3 nucleotides are TGTGCCAGCAGCGCCGGACAGCGGATGGGCTACACCTTC. Translated, it gives CASSAGQRMGYTF.

This sequence joins TRBV25-1 and TRBJ2-1; TRBD2 matches at 11 bases. J was trimmed by 5 bases and V by 1 base; bases with no gene match: 7. The CDR3 covers 17 residues. CDR1 is MGHDK and CDR2 is SYGVNS in the germline V gene. The chain's CDR3 is CASSEFLAGGENNEQFF. The CDR3 region has the DNA TGTGCCAGCAGTGAATTCTTAGCGGGAGGGGAAAACAATGAGCAGTTCTTC.

The rearrangement links TRBV11-3 to TRBJ2-7; a possible D gene is TRBD2 (7 bases). Between the trimmed V and J ends, which lost 0 bases and 8 bases, there was a span of 11 bases. This CDR3 is built from 13 residues. Germline CDR1 reads SGHNT; CDR2 reads YENEEA. The CDR3 DNA is TGTGCCAGCAGCTTAGATGGGGGGGGGCAGCAGTACTTC. Residues: CASSLDGGGQQYF.

The chain has TRBV6-4 and TRBJ2-2; D not certain. The ends were cut back, 5 bases at V and 5 bases at J, with 9 bases in the middle. The germline V gene encodes CDR1 MRHNA and CDR2 SNTAGT. The CDR3 sequence is 13 residues long. The CDR3 DNA follows: TGTGCCAGCAGTACGGACGAGACCGGGGAGCTGTTTTTT. Residues: CASSTDETGELFF.

The V call is TRBV25-1, the J call TRBJ2-5, with D uncertain. Deletions cut 5 bases from V and 5 bases from J, with 9 bases between. CDR1 MGHDK and CDR2 SYGVNS come from the germline V gene. The CDR3 consists of 12 residues. As DNA, the CDR3 is TGTGCCAGCAGTACTGAGTGGGAGACCCAGTACTTC. It specifies CASSTEWETQYF.